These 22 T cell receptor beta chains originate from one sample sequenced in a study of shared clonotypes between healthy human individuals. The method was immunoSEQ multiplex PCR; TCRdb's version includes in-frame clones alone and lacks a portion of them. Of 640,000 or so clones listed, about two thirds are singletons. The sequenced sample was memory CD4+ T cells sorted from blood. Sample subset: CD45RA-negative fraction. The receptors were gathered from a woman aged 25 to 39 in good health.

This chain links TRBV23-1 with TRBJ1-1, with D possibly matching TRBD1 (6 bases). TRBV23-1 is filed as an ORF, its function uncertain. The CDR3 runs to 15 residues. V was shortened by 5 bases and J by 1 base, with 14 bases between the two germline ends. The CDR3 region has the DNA TGCGCCAGCAGTTATTCCAAACAGGGGAACACTGAAGCTTTCTTT. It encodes CASSYSKQGNTEAFF.

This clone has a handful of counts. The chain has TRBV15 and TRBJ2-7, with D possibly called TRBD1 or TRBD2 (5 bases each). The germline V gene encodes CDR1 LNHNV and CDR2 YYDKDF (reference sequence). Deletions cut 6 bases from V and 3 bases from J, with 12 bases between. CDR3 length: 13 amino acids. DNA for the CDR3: TGTGCCACCAGGGGGACGTCGAACTACGAGCAGTACTTC. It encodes CATRGTSNYEQYF.

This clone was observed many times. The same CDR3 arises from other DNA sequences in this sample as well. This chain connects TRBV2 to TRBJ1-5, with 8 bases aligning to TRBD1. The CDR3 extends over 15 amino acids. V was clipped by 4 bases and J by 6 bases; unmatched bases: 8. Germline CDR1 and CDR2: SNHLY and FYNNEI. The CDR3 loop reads CASSGEGQGLQPQHF. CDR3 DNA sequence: TGTGCCAGCAGTGGGGAAGGACAGGGCCTTCAGCCCCAGCATTTT. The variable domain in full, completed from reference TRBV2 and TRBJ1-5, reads EPEVTQTPSHQVTQMGQEVILRCVPISNHLYFYWYRQILGQKVEFLVSFYNNEISEKSEIFDDQFSVERPDGSNFTLKIRSTKLEDSAMYFCASSGEGQGLQPQHFGDGTRLSIL.

CDR3 DNA sequence: TGTGCCAGCAGCTCCCCTTATGAGCAGTTCTTC. This codes for CASSSPYEQFF. This chain connects TRBV7-2 to TRBJ2-1; the D is unclear. The V and J ends lost 4 bases and 8 bases respectively, with 6 bases between them. The CDR3 is made up of 11 amino acids. CDR1 and CDR2 (germline): SGHTA, FQGNSA.

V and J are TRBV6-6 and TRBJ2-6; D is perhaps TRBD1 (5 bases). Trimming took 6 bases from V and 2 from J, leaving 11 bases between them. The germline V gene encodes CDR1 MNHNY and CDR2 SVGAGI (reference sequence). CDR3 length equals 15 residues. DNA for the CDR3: TGTGCCAGCAGGACACAGGCTCCTGGGGCCAACGTCCTGACTTTC. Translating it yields CASRTQAPGANVLTF.

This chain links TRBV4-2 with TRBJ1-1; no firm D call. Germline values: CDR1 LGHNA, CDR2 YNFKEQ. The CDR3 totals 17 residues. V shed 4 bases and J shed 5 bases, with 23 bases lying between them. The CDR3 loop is CASSLHWPGPRGTEAFF. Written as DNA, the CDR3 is TGTGCCAGCAGCCTCCACTGGCCCGGGCCCAGAGGGACTGAAGCTTTCTTT.

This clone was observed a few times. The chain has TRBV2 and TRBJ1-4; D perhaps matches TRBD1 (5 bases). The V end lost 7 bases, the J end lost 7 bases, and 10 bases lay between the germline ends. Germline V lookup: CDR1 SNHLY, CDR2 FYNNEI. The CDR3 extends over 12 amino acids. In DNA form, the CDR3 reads TGTGCCAGCATGGGACTAGGTGAAAAACTGTTTTTT. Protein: CASMGLGEKLFF.

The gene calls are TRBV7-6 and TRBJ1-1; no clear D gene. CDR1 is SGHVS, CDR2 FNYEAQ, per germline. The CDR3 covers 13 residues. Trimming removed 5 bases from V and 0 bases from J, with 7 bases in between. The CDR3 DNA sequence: TGTGCCAGCAGCCCCGACATGAACACTGAAGCTTTCTTT. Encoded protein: CASSPDMNTEAFF.

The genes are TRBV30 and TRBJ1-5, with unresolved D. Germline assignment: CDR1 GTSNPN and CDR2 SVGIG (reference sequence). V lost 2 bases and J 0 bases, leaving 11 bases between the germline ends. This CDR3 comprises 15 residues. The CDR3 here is CAWSLGFRSNQPQHF. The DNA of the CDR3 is TGTGCCTGGAGTCTAGGGTTCCGTAGCAATCAGCCCCAGCATTTT.

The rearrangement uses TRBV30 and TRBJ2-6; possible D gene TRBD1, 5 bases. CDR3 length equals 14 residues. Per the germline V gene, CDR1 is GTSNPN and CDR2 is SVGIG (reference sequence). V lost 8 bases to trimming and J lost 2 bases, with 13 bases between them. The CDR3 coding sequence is TGTGCCGGAAAGGGGTTGACTGGGGCCAACGTCCTGACTTTC. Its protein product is CAGKGLTGANVLTF.

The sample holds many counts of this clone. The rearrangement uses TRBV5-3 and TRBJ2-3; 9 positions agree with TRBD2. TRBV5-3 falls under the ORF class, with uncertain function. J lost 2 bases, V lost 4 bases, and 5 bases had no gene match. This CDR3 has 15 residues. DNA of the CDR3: TGTGCCAGAAGCAGCCTAGCGGGGCTCACAGATACGCAGTATTTT. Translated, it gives CARSSLAGLTDTQYF.

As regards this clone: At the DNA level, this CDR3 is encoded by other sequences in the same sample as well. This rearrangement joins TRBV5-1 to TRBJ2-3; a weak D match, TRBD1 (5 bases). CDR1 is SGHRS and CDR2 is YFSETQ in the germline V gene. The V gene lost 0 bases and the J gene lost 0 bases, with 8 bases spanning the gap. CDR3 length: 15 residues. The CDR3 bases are TGCGCCAGCAGCTTGGAAGGGGCTAGCACAGATACGCAGTATTTT. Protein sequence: CASSLEGASTDTQYF.

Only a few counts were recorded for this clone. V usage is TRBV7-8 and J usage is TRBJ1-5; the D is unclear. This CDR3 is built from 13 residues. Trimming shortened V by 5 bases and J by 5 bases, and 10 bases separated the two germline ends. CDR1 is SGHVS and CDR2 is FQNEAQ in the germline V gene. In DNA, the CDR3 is TGTGCCAGCAGCAGAAAAAGGGATCAGCCCCAGCATTTT. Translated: CASSRKRDQPQHF.

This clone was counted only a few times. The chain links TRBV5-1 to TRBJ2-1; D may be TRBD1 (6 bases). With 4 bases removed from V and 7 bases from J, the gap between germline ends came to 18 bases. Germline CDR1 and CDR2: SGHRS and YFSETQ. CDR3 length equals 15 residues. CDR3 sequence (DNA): TGCGCCAGCAGCCTCAGAGCAGGGGACGTGAATGAGCAGTTCTTC. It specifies CASSLRAGDVNEQFF.

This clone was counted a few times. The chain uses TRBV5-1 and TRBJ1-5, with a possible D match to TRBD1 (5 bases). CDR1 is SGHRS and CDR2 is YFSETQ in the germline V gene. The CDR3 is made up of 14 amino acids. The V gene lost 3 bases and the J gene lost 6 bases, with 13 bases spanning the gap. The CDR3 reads CASSSNGAGQPQHF. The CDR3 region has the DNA TGCGCCAGCAGCTCCAATGGGGCGGGTCAGCCCCAGCATTTT. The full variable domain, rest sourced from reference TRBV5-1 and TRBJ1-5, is KAGVTQTPRYLIKTRGQQVTLSCSPISGHRSVSWYQQTPGQGLQFLFEYFSETQRNKGNFPGRFSGRQFSNSRSEMNVSTLELGDSALYLCASSSNGAGQPQHFGDGTRLSIL.

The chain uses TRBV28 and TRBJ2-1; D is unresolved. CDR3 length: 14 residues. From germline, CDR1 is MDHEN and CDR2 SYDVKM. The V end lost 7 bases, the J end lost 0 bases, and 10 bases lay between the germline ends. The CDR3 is CASIPQSSYNEQFF. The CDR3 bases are TGTGCCAGCATCCCACAGAGCTCCTACAATGAGCAGTTCTTC.

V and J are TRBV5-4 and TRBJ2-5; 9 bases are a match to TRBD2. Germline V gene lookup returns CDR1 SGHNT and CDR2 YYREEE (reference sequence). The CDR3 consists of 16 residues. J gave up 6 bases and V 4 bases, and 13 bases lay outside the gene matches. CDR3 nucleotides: TGTGCCAGCAGCCCAGGGGCTAGCGGGATCTCTAAGACCCAGTACTTC. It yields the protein CASSPGASGISKTQYF.

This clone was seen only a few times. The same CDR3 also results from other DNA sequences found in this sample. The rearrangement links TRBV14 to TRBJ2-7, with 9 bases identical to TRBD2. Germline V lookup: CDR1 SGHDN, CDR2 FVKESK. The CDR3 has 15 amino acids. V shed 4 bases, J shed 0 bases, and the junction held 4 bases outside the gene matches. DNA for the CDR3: TGTGCCAGCAGCCTTTTAGCGGGAGCCTCCTACGAGCAGTACTTC. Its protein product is CASSLLAGASYEQYF.

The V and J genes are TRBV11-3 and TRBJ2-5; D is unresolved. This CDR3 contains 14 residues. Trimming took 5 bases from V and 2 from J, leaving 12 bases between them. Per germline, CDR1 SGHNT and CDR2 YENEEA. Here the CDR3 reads CASSHGGSQETQYF. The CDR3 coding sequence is TGTGCCAGCAGCCACGGCGGCTCTCAAGAGACCCAGTACTTC. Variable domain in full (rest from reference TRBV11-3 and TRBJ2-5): EAGVVQSPRYKIIEKKQPVAFWCNPISGHNTLYWYLQNLGQGPELLIRYENEEAVDDSQLPKDRFSAERLKGVDSTLKIQPAELGDSAVYLCASSHGGSQETQYFGPGTRLLVL.

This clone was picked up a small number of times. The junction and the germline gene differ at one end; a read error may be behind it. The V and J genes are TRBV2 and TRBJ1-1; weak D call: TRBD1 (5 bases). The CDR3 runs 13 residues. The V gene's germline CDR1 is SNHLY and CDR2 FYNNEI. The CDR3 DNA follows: TGTGCCAGCAGGGAAGACAGGAACACTGAAGCTTTCTTT. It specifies CASREDRNTEAFF.

CDR3 sequence: CASSIDRGRYNEQFF. CDR3 nucleotides: TGTGCCAGCAGTATAGATCGCGGGAGGTACAATGAGCAGTTCTTC. The chain links TRBV2 to TRBJ2-1, with 8 bases aligning to TRBD2. CDR1 is SNHLY, CDR2 FYNNEI, per germline. V trimming: 5 bases; J trimming: 4 bases; junction bases outside the gene matches: 7. This CDR3 has 15 residues. The full variable domain, in which reference TRBV2 and TRBJ2-1 provide the parts outside the CDR3, is EPEVTQTPSHQVTQMGQEVILRCVPISNHLYFYWYRQILGQKVEFLVSFYNNEISEKSEIFDDQFSVERPDGSNFTLKIRSTKLEDSAMYFCASSIDRGRYNEQFFGPGTRLTVL.

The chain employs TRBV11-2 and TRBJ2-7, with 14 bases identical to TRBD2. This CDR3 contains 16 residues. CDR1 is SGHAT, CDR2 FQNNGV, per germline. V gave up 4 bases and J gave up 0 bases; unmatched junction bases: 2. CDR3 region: CASSWTSGRSSYEQYF. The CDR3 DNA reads TGTGCCAGCAGCTGGACTAGCGGGAGGAGCTCCTACGAGCAGTACTTC.